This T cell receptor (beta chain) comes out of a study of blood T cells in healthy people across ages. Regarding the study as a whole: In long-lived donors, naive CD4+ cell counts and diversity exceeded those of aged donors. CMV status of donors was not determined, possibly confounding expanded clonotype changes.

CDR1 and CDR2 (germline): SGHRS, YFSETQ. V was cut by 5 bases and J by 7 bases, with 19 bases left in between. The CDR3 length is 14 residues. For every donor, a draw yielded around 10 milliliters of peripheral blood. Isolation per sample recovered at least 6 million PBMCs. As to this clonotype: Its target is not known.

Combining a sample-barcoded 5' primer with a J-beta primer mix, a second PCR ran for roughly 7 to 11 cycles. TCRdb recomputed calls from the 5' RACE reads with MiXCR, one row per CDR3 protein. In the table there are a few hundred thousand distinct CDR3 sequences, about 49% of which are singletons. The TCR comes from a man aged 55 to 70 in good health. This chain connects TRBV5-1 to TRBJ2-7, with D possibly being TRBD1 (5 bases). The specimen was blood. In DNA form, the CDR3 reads TGCGCCAGCAGTTCACAGGTTACGGGTTTGGAGCAGTACTTC. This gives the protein CASSSQVTGLEQYF.